The 32 T cell receptor beta chains given below trace back to one sample, sequenced in a study of radiotherapy plus CTLA-4 blockade in lung cancer. Assay used: immunoSEQ multiplex PCR; TCRdb lists only in-frame clones, some missing. Here the sample spans over 60,000 clones, around 87% being singletons. This material consisted of peripheral blood, taken from a patient treated with radiotherapy plus ipilimumab. These receptors all stem from a human donor with non-small cell lung cancer that progressed on radiotherapy plus ipilimumab.

In this sample, this clone turned up once. This chain uses TRBV30 with TRBJ1-2, with no clear D. The length of the CDR3 is 14 residues. The V and J ends lost 3 bases and 1 base respectively, with 12 bases between them. The germline gives CDR1 GTSNPN, CDR2 SVGIG (reference sequence). The CDR3 spells CAWRGGNLNYGYTF. The CDR3 nucleotides are TGTGCCTGGAGGGGAGGCAATCTTAACTATGGCTACACCTTC.

V gene TRBV28 combines with J gene TRBJ2-7, with TRBD2 matching 7 bases. J was trimmed by 2 bases and V by 10 bases; bases with no gene match: 11. In germline, CDR1 is MDHEN, CDR2 SYDVKM. CDR3 length equals 14 residues. As DNA, the CDR3 is TGTGCCACCCAAACAATCGGACTAGCCTACGAGCAGTACGTC. This sequence encodes CATQTIGLAYEQYV.

J is TRBJ2-4 and V is TRBV15; the D gene could be TRBD1 or TRBD2 (6 bases each). Deletions cut 8 bases from V and 2 bases from J, with 13 bases between. Germline V gives CDR1 LNHNV, CDR2 YYDKDF (reference sequence). CDR3 length: 14 residues. CDR3 bases: TGTGCCACCGGCGGAGGGGGGTCCAAAAACATTCAGTACTTC. Protein sequence: CATGGGGSKNIQYF.

The table lists this clone with a few counts. The J gene is TRBJ2-3, the V gene TRBV7-8; D not certain. The V gene's germline CDR1 is SGHVS and CDR2 FQNEAQ. The CDR3 runs to 13 residues. Trimming stripped 1 base from V and 6 bases from J, with 8 bases between. CDR3 residues: CASSLVPPDTQYF. For the CDR3, the DNA is TGTGCCAGCAGCTTAGTTCCCCCCGATACGCAGTATTTT. The whole variable domain, filled in from reference TRBV7-8 and TRBJ2-3, reads GAGVSQSPRYKVAKRGQDVALRCDPISGHVSLFWYQQALGQGPEFLTYFQNEAQLDKSGLPSDRFFAERPEGSVSTLKIQRTQQEDSAVYLCASSLVPPDTQYFGPGTRLTVL.

This clone was seen just once. V gene TRBV20-1 combines with J gene TRBJ1-1; D unresolved. V gave up 5 bases and J gave up 1 base, with 5 bases separating them. The germline CDR1 and CDR2 sequences are DFQATT and SNEGSKA (reference sequence). CDR3 size: 11 residues. CDR3 in amino acids: CSAYGNTEAFF. The CDR3 nucleotides are TGCAGTGCTTACGGGAACACTGAAGCTTTCTTT.

The chain is built from TRBV7-9 and TRBJ2-3; no clear D gene. Germline loops: CDR1 SEHNR, CDR2 FQNEAQ (reference sequence). Trimming cost V 2 bases and J 7 bases, with 10 bases left between them. The CDR3 contains 13 residues. CDR3 coding DNA: TGTGCCAGCAGCTTAAATTCTCGGAATACGCAGTATTTT. Amino acids: CASSLNSRNTQYF.

The rearrangement uses TRBV28 and TRBJ2-7; weak D call: TRBD2 (5 bases). V lost 1 base and J lost 4, with 11 bases in between. This CDR3 has 14 amino acids. The germline gives CDR1 MDHEN, CDR2 SYDVKM. The CDR3: CASSLLPGKYEQYF. The DNA of the CDR3 is TGTGCCAGCAGTTTATTGCCGGGAAAATACGAGCAGTACTTC.

The chain employs TRBV19 and TRBJ2-1, with a tentative D call TRBD2 (5 bases). This CDR3 is built from 15 residues. Germline V gene lookup returns CDR1 LNHDA and CDR2 SQIVND (reference sequence). V was trimmed by 2 bases and J by 4 bases, leaving 12 bases between them. CDR3: CASSIWPSSYNEQFF. DNA for the CDR3: TGTGCCAGTAGTATATGGCCTAGCAGTTACAATGAGCAGTTCTTC.

This clone was counted a single time. The rearrangement uses TRBV6-1 and TRBJ1-1; D unresolved. CDR3 length equals 15 residues. V was pared by 0 bases and J by 2 bases, with 10 bases between. Germline V gene lookup returns CDR1 MNHNS and CDR2 SASEGT. CDR3 region: CASSEALSVNTEAFF. The DNA for the CDR3 is TGTGCCAGCAGTGAAGCGCTTTCTGTAAACACTGAAGCTTTCTTT.

This rearrangement joins TRBV7-9 to TRBJ2-7, with 10 positions matching TRBD2. This CDR3 has 15 amino acids. Germline V CDR1 and CDR2: SEHNR, FQNEAQ (reference sequence). Trimming cost V 4 bases and J 2 bases; bases outside gene matches: 5. CDR3 sequence: CASSSRLAGAYEQYF. In nucleotides, the CDR3 is TGTGCCAGCAGCTCCCGACTAGCGGGTGCCTACGAGCAGTACTTC.

The rearrangement joins TRBV6-6 to TRBJ1-5, with D perhaps matching TRBD1 (6 bases). The V end lost 3 bases, the J end lost 0 bases, and 9 bases lay between the germline ends. The V gene's germline CDR1 is MNHNY and CDR2 SVGAGI (reference sequence). CDR3 length: 15 amino acids. The CDR3 DNA follows: TGTGCCAGCAGTTATAGGACAGATAGCAATCAGCCCCAGCATTTT. Its translation: CASSYRTDSNQPQHF.

This clone showed up just once. Other nucleotide sequences from this sample produce the same CDR3. This sequence joins TRBV27 and TRBJ1-6; D is undetermined. The germline gives CDR1 MNHEY, CDR2 SMNVEV (reference sequence). V lost 3 bases and J 7 bases, leaving 4 bases between the germline ends. CDR3 length: 12 residues. CDR3 protein: CASSFSNSPLHF. The DNA of the CDR3 is TGTGCCAGCAGTTTTTCGAATTCACCCCTCCACTTT.

This chain connects TRBV28 to TRBJ1-4; D gene ambiguous. The CDR3 covers 14 residues. Germline CDR1 reads MDHEN; CDR2 reads SYDVKM. Trimming removed 3 bases from V and 1 base from J, with 6 bases in between. The CDR3 protein is CASSLTLTNEKLFF. The CDR3, as DNA: TGTGCCAGCAGTTTGACCCTAACTAATGAAAAACTGTTTTTT.

This chain connects TRBV2 to TRBJ2-5; 11 bases agree with TRBD2. Per the germline V gene, CDR1 is SNHLY and CDR2 is FYNNEI. Trimming took 0 bases from V and 3 from J; bases not matched to a gene: 6. CDR3 size: 17 residues. CDR3 region: CASSEALAGGPKETQYF. The CDR3 DNA sequence: TGTGCCAGCAGTGAAGCGTTAGCGGGAGGGCCTAAAGAGACCCAGTACTTC.

The genes are TRBV4-1 and TRBJ2-2; maybe TRBD1 (6 bases). With 0 bases removed from V and 1 base from J, the gap between germline ends came to 6 bases. In germline, CDR1 is MGHRA, CDR2 YSYEKL. The CDR3 is 15 amino acids. The CDR3 loop is CASSQEGQNTGELFF. The CDR3 DNA sequence: TGCGCCAGCAGCCAAGAGGGACAGAACACCGGGGAGCTGTTTTTT.

This chain connects TRBV10-2 to TRBJ2-2; 7 positions agree with TRBD2. Germline V gives CDR1 WSHSY, CDR2 SAAADI. Trimming removed 8 bases from V and 2 bases from J; junction bases left unmatched: 11. The CDR3 runs 16 residues. CDR3 protein: CASGGAASGNTGELFF. Here the CDR3 DNA reads TGCGCCAGCGGAGGGGCGGCTAGCGGTAACACCGGGGAGCTGTTTTTT.

DNA of the CDR3: TGCGCCAGCAGCCAACTAGCGGGAGGCTACAATGAGCAGTTCTTC. It encodes CASSQLAGGYNEQFF. The chain couples TRBV5-1 to TRBJ2-1; 12 bases match TRBD2. Germline V gives CDR1 SGHRS, CDR2 YFSETQ. The CDR3 contains 15 residues. V trimming: 4 bases; J trimming: 3 bases; junction bases outside the gene matches: 2.

The CDR3 here is CASSDRGLSGYTF. CDR3 in DNA: TGTGCCAGCAGCGACAGGGGGCTCAGTGGCTACACCTTC. J is TRBJ1-2 and V is TRBV5-6; TRBD1 agrees at 10 bases. The CDR3 covers 13 residues. V shed 4 bases and J 7 bases; nucleotides not matched to a gene: 4. The germline V gene encodes CDR1 SGHDT and CDR2 YYEEEE.

This clone was recorded a few times. The gene calls are TRBV6-6 and TRBJ2-7; D gene uncertain. V lost 6 bases to trimming and J lost 3 bases, with 9 bases between them. The CDR3 has 12 amino acids. Germline V gene lookup returns CDR1 MNHNY and CDR2 SVGAGI (reference sequence). The CDR3, as DNA: TGTGCCAGCAGCCCTATGGACTACGAGCAGTACTTC. Its translation: CASSPMDYEQYF.

This rearrangement joins TRBV19 to TRBJ1-5, with 9 bases matching TRBD1. Unmatched junction bases numbered 7, after V lost 4 bases and J lost 6 bases. The germline V gene encodes CDR1 LNHDA and CDR2 SQIVND (reference sequence). The CDR3 totals 15 residues. Written as DNA, the CDR3 is TGTGCCAGTAGTACGCGGACAGGGGCCCTTCAGCCCCAGCATTTT. Translation: CASSTRTGALQPQHF. The full variable domain, in which reference TRBV19 and TRBJ1-5 provide the parts outside the CDR3, is DGGITQSPKYLFRKEGQNVTLSCEQNLNHDAMYWYRQDPGQGLRLIYYSQIVNDFQKGDIAEGYSVSREKKESFPLTVTSAQKNPTAFYLCASSTRTGALQPQHFGDGTRLSIL.

The CDR3 is CAWSPGANVLTF. In nucleotides, the CDR3 is TGTGCCTGGAGTCCTGGGGCCAACGTCCTGACTTTC. The chain employs TRBV30 and TRBJ2-6; no clear D gene. Germline-derived CDR1 and CDR2 are GTSNPN and SVGIG (reference sequence). The CDR3 covers 12 residues. Trimming pared 2 bases from V and 2 bases from J, leaving 1 base between.

The chain combines TRBV23-1 with TRBJ1-3; D gene unclear. TRBV23-1 is an ORF, with its function uncertain. CDR3 length: 14 amino acids. Trimming took 7 bases from V and 0 from J, leaving 10 bases between them. The CDR3 bases are TGCGCCAGCATACGTTGCCGCTCTGGAAACACCATATATTTT. Its translation: CASIRCRSGNTIYF.

This clone has more than one count but fewer than ten. The rearrangement joins TRBV13 to TRBJ2-7; TRBD2 matches 7 bases. This CDR3 has 19 amino acids. The germline V gene encodes CDR1 PRHDT and CDR2 FYEKMQ (reference sequence). Unmatched junction bases numbered 22, after V lost 5 bases and J lost 3 bases. The CDR3 sequence is CASSRQGMRGLPVDYEQYF. The CDR3 DNA sequence: TGTGCCAGCAGCCGACAAGGGATGCGGGGACTACCCGTAGACTACGAGCAGTACTTC.

In its sample, this clone was seen a few times. V usage is TRBV5-4 and J usage is TRBJ2-3; TRBD2 matches 9 bases. Trimming took 4 bases from V and 5 from J; bases not matched to a gene: 5. There are 14 residues in the CDR3. The germline CDR1 and CDR2 sequences are SGHNT and YYREEE (reference sequence). This CDR3 is CASSRSGSGDTQYF. CDR3 sequence (DNA): TGTGCCAGCAGCCGTAGCGGGAGCGGAGATACGCAGTATTTT.

This chain uses TRBV6-6 with TRBJ2-7; the D is unclear. The CDR3 contains 12 residues. V lost 2 bases and J lost 4, with 6 bases in between. The germline gives CDR1 MNHNY, CDR2 SVGAGI (reference sequence). The CDR3 here is CASSYRAYEQYV. CDR3 nucleotides: TGTGCCAGCAGTTACCGGGCTTACGAGCAGTACGTC.

The V and J genes are TRBV5-1 and TRBJ2-3; D call uncertain. Trimming took off 2 bases at V and 0 bases at J, with 1 base between the two ends. The CDR3 consists of 12 residues. The germline V gene has CDR1 SGHRS and CDR2 YFSETQ. CDR3 sequence reads: CASSFSTDTQYF. In nucleotides, the CDR3 is TGCGCCAGCAGCTTTAGCACAGATACGCAGTATTTT.

V usage is TRBV5-1 and J usage is TRBJ1-4; D may be TRBD1 (5 bases). Germline values: CDR1 SGHRS, CDR2 YFSETQ. This CDR3 contains 13 residues. Trimming removed 0 bases at V and 7 bases at J, with 7 bases between. CDR3 sequence: CASSLGQPEKLFF. The CDR3 nucleotides are TGCGCCAGCAGCTTGGGACAGCCTGAAAAACTGTTTTTT. The full variable domain, its missing parts supplied by reference TRBV5-1 and TRBJ1-4, is KAGVTQTPRYLIKTRGQQVTLSCSPISGHRSVSWYQQTPGQGLQFLFEYFSETQRNKGNFPGRFSGRQFSNSRSEMNVSTLELGDSALYLCASSLGQPEKLFFGSGTQLSVL.

The gene calls are TRBV25-1 and TRBJ2-3; possibly TRBD2 for D (6 bases). The CDR3 consists of 15 residues. V shed 4 bases and J shed 0 bases, with 11 bases lying between them. Germline-derived CDR1 and CDR2 are MGHDK and SYGVNS. CDR3 amino acids: CASSGAGTSTDTQYF. DNA for the CDR3: TGTGCCAGCAGTGGGGCGGGAACTAGCACAGATACGCAGTATTTT.

The rearrangement links TRBV5-4 to TRBJ2-2; no clear D. Germline CDR1 and CDR2: SGHNT and YYREEE (reference sequence). V was clipped by 2 bases and J by 5 bases, with 10 bases between them. The CDR3 covers 14 residues. CDR3 bases: TGTGCCAGCAGCTTTTCATCGAGTACCGGGGAGCTGTTTTTT. The encoded protein is CASSFSSSTGELFF.

The chain is built from TRBV7-3 and TRBJ1-1; D gene uncertain. Germline V gives CDR1 SGHTA, CDR2 FQGTGA. CDR3 size: 13 residues. V lost 5 bases to trimming and J lost 1 base, with 8 bases between them. The CDR3 protein is CASSPSPNTEAFF. The DNA for the CDR3 is TGTGCCAGCAGCCCCTCACCGAACACTGAAGCTTTCTTT.

This chain uses TRBV9 with TRBJ2-7; D is possibly TRBD1 (6 bases). The CDR3 contains 14 residues. Germline CDR1 is SGDLS and CDR2 is YYNGEE. Trimming cost V 0 bases and J 6 bases, with 13 bases left between them. This CDR3 reads CASSVGNRVGEQYF. In nucleotides, the CDR3 is TGTGCCAGCAGCGTAGGTAACAGGGTAGGCGAGCAGTACTTC.

The table lists this clone with a few counts. This chain joins TRBV10-3 and TRBJ2-7; D is uncertain. CDR1 and CDR2 from the germline V gene are ENHRY and SYGVKD. This CDR3 has 14 residues. Trimming shortened V by 3 bases and J by 1 base, and 10 bases separated the two germline ends. CDR3 amino acids: CAISDYVRSYEQYF. The CDR3 DNA follows: TGTGCCATCAGTGACTACGTTAGGTCCTACGAGCAGTACTTC.